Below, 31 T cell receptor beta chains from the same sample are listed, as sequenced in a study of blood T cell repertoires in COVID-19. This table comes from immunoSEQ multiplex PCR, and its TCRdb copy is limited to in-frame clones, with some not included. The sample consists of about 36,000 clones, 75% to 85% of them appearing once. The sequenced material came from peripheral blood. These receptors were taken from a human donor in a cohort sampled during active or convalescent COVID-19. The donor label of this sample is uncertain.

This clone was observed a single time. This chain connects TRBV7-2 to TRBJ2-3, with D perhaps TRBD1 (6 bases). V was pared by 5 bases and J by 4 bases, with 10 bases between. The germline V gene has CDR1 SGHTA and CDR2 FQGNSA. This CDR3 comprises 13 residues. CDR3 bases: TGTGCCAGCAGCACAAAGGGGGCAGATACGCAGTATTTT. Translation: CASSTKGADTQYF.

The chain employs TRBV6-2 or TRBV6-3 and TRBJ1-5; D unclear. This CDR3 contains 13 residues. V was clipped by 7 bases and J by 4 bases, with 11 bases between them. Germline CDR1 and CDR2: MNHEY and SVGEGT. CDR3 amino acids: CASTPNRNQPQHF. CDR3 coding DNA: TGTGCCAGCACCCCAAACAGAAATCAGCCCCAGCATTTT.

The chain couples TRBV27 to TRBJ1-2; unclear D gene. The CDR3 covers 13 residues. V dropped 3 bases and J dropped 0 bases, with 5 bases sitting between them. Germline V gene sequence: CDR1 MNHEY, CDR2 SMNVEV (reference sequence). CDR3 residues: CASSFTANYGYTF. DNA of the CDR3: TGTGCCAGCAGTTTCACAGCTAACTATGGCTACACCTTC.

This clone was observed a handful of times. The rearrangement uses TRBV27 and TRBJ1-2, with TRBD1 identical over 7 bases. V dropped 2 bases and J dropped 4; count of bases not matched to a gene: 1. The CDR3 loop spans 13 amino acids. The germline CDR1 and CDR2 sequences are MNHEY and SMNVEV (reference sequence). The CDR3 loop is CASSLRQGYGYTF. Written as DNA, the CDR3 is TGTGCCAGCAGTTTAAGACAGGGCTATGGCTACACCTTC.

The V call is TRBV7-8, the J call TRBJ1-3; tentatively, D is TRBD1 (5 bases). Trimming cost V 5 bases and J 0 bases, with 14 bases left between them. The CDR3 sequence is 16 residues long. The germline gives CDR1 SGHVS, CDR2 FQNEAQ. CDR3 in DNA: TGTGCCAGCAGCCCGGGGGGGTTCCTCTCTGGAAACACCATATATTTT. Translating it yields CASSPGGFLSGNTIYF. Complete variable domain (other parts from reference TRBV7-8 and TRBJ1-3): GAGVSQSPRYKVAKRGQDVALRCDPISGHVSLFWYQQALGQGPEFLTYFQNEAQLDKSGLPSDRFFAERPEGSVSTLKIQRTQQEDSAVYLCASSPGGFLSGNTIYFGEGSWLTVV.

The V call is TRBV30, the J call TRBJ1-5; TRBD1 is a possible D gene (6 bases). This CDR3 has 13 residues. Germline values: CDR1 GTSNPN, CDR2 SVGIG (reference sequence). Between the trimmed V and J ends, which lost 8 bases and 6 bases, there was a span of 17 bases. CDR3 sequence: CAVTQGQGQPQHF. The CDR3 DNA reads TGTGCCGTAACCCAGGGGCAGGGTCAGCCCCAGCATTTT.

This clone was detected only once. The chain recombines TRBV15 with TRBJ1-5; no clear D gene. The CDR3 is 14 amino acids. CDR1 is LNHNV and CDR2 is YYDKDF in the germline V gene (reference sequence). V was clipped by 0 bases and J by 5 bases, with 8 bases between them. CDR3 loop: CATSRDNGDQPQHF. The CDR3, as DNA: TGTGCCACCAGCAGAGATAACGGGGATCAGCCCCAGCATTTT.

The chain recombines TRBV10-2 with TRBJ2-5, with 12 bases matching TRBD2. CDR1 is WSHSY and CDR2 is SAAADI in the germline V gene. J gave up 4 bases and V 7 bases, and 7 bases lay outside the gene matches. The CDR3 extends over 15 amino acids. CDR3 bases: TGCGCCAGCAACCTAGCGGGAGGGCCAGTAGAGACCCAGTACTTC. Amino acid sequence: CASNLAGGPVETQYF.

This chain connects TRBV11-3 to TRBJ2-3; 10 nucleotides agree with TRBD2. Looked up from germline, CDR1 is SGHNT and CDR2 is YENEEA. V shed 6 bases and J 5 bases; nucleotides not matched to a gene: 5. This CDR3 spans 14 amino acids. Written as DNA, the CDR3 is TGTGCCAGCAGGATCCTAGCGGGAGTAGATACGCAGTATTTT. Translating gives CASRILAGVDTQYF.

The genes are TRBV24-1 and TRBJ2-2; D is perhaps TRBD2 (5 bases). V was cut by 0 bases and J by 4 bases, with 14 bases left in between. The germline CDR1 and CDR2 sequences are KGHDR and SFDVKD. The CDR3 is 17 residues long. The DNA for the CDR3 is TGTGCCACCAGTGATTTGAACACAACGGGAACCACCGGGGAGCTGTTTTTT. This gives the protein CATSDLNTTGTTGELFF.

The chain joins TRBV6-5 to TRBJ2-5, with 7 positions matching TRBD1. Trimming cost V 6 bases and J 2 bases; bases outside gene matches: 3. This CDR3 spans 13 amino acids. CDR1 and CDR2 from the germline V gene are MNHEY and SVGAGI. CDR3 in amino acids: CASSPDRQETQYF. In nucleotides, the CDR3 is TGTGCCAGCAGCCCGGACAGGCAAGAGACCCAGTACTTC.

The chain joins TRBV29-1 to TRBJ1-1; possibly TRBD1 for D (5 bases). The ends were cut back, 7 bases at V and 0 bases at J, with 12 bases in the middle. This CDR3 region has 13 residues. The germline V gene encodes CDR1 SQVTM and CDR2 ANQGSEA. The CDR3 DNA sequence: TGCAGCGCTAGACAGAATTTGAACACTGAAGCTTTCTTT. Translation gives CSARQNLNTEAFF.

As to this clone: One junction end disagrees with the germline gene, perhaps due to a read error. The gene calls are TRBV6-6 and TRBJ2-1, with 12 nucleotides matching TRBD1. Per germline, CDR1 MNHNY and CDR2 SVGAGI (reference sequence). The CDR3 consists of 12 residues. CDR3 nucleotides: TGTGCCAGCAGTAAAGGGACAGGGGGCGAAGTCTTC. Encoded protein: CASSKGTGGEVF.

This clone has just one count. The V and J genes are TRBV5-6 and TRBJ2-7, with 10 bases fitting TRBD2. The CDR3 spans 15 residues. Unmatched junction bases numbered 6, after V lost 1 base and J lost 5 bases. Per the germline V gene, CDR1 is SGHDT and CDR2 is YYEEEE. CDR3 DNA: TGTGCCAGCAGCTTGTTAGCGGGAGGTGGCAACGAGCAGTACTTC. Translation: CASSLLAGGGNEQYF.

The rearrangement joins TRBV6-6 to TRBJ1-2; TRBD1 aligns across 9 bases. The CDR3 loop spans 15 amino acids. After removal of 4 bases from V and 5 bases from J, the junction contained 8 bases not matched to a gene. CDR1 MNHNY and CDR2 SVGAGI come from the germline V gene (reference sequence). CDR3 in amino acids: CASSFPGQGPYGYTF. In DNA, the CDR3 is TGTGCCAGCAGTTTTCCGGGACAGGGCCCTTATGGCTACACCTTC.

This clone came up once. The chain's CDR3 is CAWSVRPGGLGEQFF. In nucleotides, the CDR3 is TGTGCCTGGAGTGTTCGTCCGGGGGGTTTGGGTGAGCAGTTCTTC. V is TRBV30 and J is TRBJ2-1, with 7 bases matching TRBD2. Germline lookup yields CDR1 GTSNPN and CDR2 SVGIG (reference sequence). There are 15 residues in the CDR3. Trimming removed 0 bases from V and 9 bases from J; junction bases left unmatched: 11.

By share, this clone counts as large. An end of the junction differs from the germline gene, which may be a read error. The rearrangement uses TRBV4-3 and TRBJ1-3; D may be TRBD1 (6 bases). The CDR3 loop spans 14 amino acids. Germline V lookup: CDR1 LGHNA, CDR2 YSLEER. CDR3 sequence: CASSPAPGDTRRDF. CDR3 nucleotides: TGCGCCAGCAGCCCCGCACCTGGGGACACACGGAGAGATTTT.

CDR3 residues: CASSRAVYGYTF. CDR3 nucleotides: TGTGCCAGCAGTAGAGCGGTCTATGGCTACACCTTC. V gene TRBV6-5 combines with J gene TRBJ1-2; D not resolved. The CDR3 spans 12 residues. The V end lost 5 bases, the J end lost 4 bases, and 8 bases lay between the germline ends. Germline loops: CDR1 MNHEY, CDR2 SVGAGI.

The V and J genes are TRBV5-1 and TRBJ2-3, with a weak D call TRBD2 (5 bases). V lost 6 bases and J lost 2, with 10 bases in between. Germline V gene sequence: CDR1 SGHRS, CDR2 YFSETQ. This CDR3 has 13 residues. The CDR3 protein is CASNEGPTDTQYF. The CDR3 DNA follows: TGCGCCAGCAACGAGGGTCCCACAGATACGCAGTATTTT.

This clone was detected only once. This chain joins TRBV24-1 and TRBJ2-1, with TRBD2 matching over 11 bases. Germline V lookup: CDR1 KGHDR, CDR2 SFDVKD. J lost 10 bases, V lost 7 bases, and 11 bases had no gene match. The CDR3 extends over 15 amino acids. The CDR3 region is CATSLTSGRRGEQFF. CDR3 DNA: TGTGCCACCAGCCTTACTAGCGGGAGACGTGGAGAGCAGTTCTTC.

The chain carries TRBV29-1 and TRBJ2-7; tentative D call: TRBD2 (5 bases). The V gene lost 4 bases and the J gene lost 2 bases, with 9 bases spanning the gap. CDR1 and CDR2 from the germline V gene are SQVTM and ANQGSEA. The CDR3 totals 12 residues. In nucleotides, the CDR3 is TGCAGCGTTGGGCCGGGAACCTACGAGCAGTACTTC. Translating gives CSVGPGTYEQYF.

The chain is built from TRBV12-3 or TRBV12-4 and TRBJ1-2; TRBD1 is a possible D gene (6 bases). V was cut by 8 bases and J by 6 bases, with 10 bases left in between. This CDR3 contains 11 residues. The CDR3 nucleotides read TGTGCCAGCGGGACAAAGAATGGCTACACCTTC. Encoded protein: CASGTKNGYTF.

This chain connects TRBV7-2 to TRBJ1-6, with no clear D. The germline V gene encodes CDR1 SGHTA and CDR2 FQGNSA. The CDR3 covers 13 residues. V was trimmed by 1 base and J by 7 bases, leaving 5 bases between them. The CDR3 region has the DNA TGTGCCAGCAGCTTAGGAGGGAATTCACCCCTCCACTTT. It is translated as CASSLGGNSPLHF. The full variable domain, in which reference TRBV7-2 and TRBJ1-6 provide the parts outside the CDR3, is GAGVSQSPSNKVTEKGKDVELRCDPISGHTALYWYRQSLGQGLEFLIYFQGNSAPDKSGLPSDRFSAERTGGSVSTLTIQRTQQEDSAVYLCASSLGGNSPLHFGNGTRLTVT.

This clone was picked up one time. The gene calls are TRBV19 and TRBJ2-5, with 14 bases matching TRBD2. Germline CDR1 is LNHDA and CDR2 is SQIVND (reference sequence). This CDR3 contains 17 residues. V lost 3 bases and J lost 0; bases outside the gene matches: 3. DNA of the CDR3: TGTGCCAGTAGTATTGGACTAGCGGGAGGCTACCAAGAGACCCAGTACTTC. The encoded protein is CASSIGLAGGYQETQYF.

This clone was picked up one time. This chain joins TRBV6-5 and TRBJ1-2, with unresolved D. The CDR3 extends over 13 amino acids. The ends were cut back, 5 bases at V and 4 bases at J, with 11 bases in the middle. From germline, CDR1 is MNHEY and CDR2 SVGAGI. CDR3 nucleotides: TGTGCCAGCAGTCCCCCGACGGGCTATGGCTACACCTTC. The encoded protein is CASSPPTGYGYTF.

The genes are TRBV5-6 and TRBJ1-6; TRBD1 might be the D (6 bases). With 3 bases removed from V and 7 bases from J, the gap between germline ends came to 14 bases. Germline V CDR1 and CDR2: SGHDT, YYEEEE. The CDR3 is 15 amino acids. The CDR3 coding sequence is TGTGCCAGCAGCTCGGACAGAAGAAAGAATTCACCCCTCCACTTT. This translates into CASSSDRRKNSPLHF.

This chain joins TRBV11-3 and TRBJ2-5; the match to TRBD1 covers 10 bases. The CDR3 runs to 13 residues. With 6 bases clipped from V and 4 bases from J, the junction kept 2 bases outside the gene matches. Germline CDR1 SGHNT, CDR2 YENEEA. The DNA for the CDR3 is TGTGCCAGCAGGGGACAGGGGCGAGAGACCCAGTACTTC. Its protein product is CASRGQGRETQYF.

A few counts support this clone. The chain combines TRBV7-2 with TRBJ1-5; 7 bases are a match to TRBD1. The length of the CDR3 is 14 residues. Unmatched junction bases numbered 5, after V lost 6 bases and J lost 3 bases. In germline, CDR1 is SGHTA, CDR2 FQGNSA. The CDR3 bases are TGTGCCAGCAGTTCCGGGACAGTCAATCAGCCCCAGCATTTT. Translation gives CASSSGTVNQPQHF.

CDR3 sequence reads: CASSFGESPLHF. CDR3 sequence (DNA): TGTGCCAGCAGTTTCGGGGAGTCACCCCTCCACTTT. The chain couples TRBV28 to TRBJ1-6; unclear D gene. Per germline, CDR1 MDHEN and CDR2 SYDVKM. This CDR3 has 12 residues. V was shortened by 3 bases and J by 10 bases, with 7 bases between the two germline ends.

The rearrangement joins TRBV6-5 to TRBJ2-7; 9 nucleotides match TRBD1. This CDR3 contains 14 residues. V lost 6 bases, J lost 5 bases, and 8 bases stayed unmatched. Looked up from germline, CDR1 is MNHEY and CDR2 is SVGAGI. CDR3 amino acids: CASRGTGRGDEQYF. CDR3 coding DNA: TGTGCCAGCAGAGGGACAGGGCGTGGGGACGAGCAGTACTTC.

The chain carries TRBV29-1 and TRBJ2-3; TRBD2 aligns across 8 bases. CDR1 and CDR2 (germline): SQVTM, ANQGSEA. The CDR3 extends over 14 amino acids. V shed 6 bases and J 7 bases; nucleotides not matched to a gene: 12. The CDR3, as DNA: TGCAGCGTGGTGGAACTAGCGGTGGGGAATACGCAGTATTTT. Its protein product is CSVVELAVGNTQYF.